This T cell receptor beta chain emerged from a study of regulatory T cells in long-lasting Graves disease. V dropped 0 bases and J dropped 3 bases, with 15 bases sitting between them. There are 17 residues in the CDR3. CDR1 is MNHEY and CDR2 is SVGEGT in the germline V gene. Described time point: newly diagnosed GD, antithyroid drugs for less than 3 months. The TCR library was made from RNA extracted from PBMCs. Graves' disease diagnosis was established per American Thyroid Association guidelines. Construction of TCR beta libraries relied on iRepertoire HTBI primers and on Arm-PCR targeting CDR3 regions. One entry per CDR3 protein results from TCRdb running MiXCR on the multiplex PCR reads. The sample yields 350,000 to 450,000 distinct CDR3 sequences, about 11% seen once. This clonotype was seen at least ten times. This sample also belongs to another study, concerning T cells in Graves' hyperthyroidism and ophthalmopathy.

This clonotype was obtained from a woman aged 18-29 years with Graves disease. The sequences come from peripheral blood mononuclear cells (PBMCs), collected at new diagnosis, from a patient treated with antithyroid drugs. V usage is TRBV6-2 or TRBV6-3 and J usage is TRBJ1-5; D unclear. The CDR3 nucleotides are TGTGCCAGCAGTTACTCCCCGGAGGAATCCCCCAATCAGCCCCAGCATTTT. Its translation is CASSYSPEESPNQPQHF.